This T cell receptor beta chain was observed in a study of cytomegalovirus exposure and HLA in healthy donors. On the study more broadly: A later analysis reported the same platform for the 120 or so validation repertoires and the roughly 700 first-cohort repertoires.

With regard to this clone: Its antigen is as yet unknown.

Profiled with immunoSEQ multiplex PCR; TCRdb holds only in-frame clones, not every one. The table lists some 71,000 clones, 94% of them singletons. Findings and limits, study-wide: While the bulk of TCR sequences proved rare, some public TCRs turned up in many donors. Published work reported that the classifier diagnosed cytomegalovirus status with high specificity and sensitivity. The listing of roughly 160 TCR beta chains classed them as cytomegalovirus-associated.

This receptor was taken from a young woman in good health and CMV-seronegative. The material sequenced was PBMCs.

Written as DNA, the CDR3 is TGTGCCAGCAGGCCGACAGGGGCTTACAATGAGCAGTTCTTC. The encoded protein is CASRPTGAYNEQFF. The chain has TRBV5-6 and TRBJ2-1; TRBD1 matches 8 bases. V lost 5 bases, J lost 4 bases, and 5 bases stayed unmatched. The CDR3 loop spans 14 amino acids. Germline V CDR1 and CDR2: SGHDT, YYEEEE. Looking up the rest from reference TRBV5-6 and TRBJ2-1 gives the full variable domain: DAGVTQSPTHLIKTRGQQVTLRCSPKSGHDTVSWYQQALGQGPQFIFQYYEEEERQRGNFPDRFSGHQFPNYSSELNVNALLLGDSALYLCASRPTGAYNEQFFGPGTRLTVL.